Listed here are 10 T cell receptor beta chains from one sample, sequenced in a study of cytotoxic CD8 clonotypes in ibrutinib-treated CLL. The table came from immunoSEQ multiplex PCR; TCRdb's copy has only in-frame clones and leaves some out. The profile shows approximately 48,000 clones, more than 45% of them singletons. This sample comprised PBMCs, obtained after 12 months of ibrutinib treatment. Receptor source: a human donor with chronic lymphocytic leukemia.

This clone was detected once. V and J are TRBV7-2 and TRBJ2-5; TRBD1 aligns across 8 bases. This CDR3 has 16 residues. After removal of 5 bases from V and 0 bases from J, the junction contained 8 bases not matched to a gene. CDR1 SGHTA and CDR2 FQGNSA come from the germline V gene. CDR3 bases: TGTGCCAGCAGCAGGAGGGCAGGGGGCTACCAAGAGACCCAGTACTTC. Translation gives CASSRRAGGYQETQYF.

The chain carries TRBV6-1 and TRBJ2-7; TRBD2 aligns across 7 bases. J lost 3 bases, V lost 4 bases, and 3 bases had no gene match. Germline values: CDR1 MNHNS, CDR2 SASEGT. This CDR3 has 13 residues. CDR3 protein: CASSGGTNYEQYF. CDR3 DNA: TGTGCCAGCAGTGGGGGGACTAACTACGAGCAGTACTTC.

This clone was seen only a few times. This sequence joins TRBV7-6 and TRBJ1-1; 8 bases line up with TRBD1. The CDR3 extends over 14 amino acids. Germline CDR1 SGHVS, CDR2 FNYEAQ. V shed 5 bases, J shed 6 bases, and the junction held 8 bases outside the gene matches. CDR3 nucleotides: TGTGCCAGCAGCAAACCGGACAGGGAGGCTGAAGCTTTCTTT. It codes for CASSKPDREAEAFF.

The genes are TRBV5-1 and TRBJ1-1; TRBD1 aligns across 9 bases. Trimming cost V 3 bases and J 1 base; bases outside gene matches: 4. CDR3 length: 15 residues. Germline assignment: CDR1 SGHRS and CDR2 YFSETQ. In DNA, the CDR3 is TGCGCCAGCAGCTGGGGGACAGGGAGGAACACTGAAGCTTTCTTT. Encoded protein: CASSWGTGRNTEAFF.

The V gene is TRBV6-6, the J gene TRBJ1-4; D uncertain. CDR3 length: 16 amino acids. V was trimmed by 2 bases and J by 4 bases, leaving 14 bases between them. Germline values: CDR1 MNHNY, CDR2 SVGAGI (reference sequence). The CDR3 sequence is CASSYGELGDNEKLFF. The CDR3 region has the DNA TGTGCCAGCAGTTACGGAGAATTAGGAGATAATGAAAAACTGTTTTTT.

CDR3 in DNA: TGTGCCAGCAGGAGACAGGGGGGCCATGGCTACACCTTC. This codes for CASRRQGGHGYTF. The chain has TRBV6-6 and TRBJ1-2; TRBD1 matches at 9 bases. The V segment lost 6 bases and the J segment 6 bases; nucleotides outside the gene matches: 5. The germline CDR1 and CDR2 sequences are MNHNY and SVGAGI (reference sequence). CDR3 length equals 13 residues.

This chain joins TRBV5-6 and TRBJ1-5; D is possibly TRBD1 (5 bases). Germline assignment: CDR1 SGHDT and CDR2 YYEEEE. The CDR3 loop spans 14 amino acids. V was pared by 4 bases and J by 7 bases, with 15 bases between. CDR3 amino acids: CASSVLRADQPQHF. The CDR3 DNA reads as TGTGCCAGCAGCGTCCTCAGGGCGGACCAGCCCCAGCATTTT.

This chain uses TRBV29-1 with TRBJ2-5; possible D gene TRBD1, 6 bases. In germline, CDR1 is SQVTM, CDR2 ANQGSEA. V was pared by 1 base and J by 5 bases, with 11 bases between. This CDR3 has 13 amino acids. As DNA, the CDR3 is TGCAGCGTTGAAGCGACAGGTGGTGAGACCCAGTACTTC. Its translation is CSVEATGGETQYF.

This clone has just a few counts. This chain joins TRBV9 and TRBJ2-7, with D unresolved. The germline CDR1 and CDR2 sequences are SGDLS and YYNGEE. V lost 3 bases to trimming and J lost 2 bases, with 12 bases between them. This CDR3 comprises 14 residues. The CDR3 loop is CASSGGAVTYEQYF. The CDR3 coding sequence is TGTGCCAGCAGCGGAGGTGCGGTTACCTACGAGCAGTACTTC.

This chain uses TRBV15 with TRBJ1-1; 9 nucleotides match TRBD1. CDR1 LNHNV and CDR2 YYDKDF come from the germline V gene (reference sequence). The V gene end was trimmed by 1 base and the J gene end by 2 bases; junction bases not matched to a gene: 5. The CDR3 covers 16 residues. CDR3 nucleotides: TGTGCCACCAGCAGAGCGATGGGACAGGGAAACACTGAAGCTTTCTTT. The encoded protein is CATSRAMGQGNTEAFF.